This T cell receptor beta chain was captured by sequencing in a study of shared clonotypes between healthy human individuals. Per germline, CDR1 MNHEY and CDR2 SMNVEV (reference sequence). This CDR3 spans 16 amino acids. V lost 5 bases to trimming and J lost 0 bases, with 17 bases between them. The DNA input per sorted-subset replicate PCR was 200 ng, corresponding to some 33,000 T cell genomes. Method: immunoSEQ multiplex PCR; TCRdb's copy keeps in-frame clones and lacks some. This table holds approximately 2,200,000 clones, approximately 94% found once. It was CD45RO-negative cells, positively selected for CCR7, that made up naive CD8 cells, with terminally differentiated effector memory CD45RA+ cells excluded.

What was sequenced was naive CD8+ T cells from PBMCs. This TCR came from a man between 18 and 29 years old in good health. Some clones in this sample may be carry-over from other donors' samples. The chain is built from TRBV27 and TRBJ2-7; TRBD2 might be the D (6 bases). CDR3: CASSPSGGVTSYEQYF. The CDR3 DNA reads TGTGCCAGCAGTCCCTCGGGCGGGGTAACCTCCTACGAGCAGTACTTC.